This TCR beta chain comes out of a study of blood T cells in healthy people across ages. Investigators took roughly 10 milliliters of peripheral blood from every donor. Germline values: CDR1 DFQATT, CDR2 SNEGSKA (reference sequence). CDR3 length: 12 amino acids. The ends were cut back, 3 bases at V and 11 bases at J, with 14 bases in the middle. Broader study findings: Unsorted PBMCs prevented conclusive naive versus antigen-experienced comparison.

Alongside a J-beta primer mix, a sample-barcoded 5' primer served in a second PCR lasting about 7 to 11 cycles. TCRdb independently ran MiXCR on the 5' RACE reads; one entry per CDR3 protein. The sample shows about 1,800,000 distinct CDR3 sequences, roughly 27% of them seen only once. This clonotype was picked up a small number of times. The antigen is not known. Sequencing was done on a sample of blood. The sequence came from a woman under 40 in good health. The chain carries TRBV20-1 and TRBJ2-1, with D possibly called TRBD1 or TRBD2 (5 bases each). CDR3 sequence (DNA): TGCAGTGCTAGGATGCAGAGGGGCAAGCAGTTCTTC. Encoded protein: CSARMQRGKQFF.